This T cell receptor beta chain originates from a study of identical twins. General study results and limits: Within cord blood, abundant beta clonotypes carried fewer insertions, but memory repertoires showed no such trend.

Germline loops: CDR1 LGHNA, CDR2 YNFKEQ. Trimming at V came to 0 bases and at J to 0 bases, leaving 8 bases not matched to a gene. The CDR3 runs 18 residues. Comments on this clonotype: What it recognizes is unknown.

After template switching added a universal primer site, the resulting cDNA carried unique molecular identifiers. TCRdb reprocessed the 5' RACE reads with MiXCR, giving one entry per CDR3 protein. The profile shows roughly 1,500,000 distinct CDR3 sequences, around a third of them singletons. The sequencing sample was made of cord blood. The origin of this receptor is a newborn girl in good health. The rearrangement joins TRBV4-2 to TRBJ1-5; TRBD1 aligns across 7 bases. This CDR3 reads CASSQDPENRGSNQPQHF. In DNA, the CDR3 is TGTGCCAGCAGCCAAGATCCCGAGAACAGGGGTAGCAATCAGCCCCAGCATTTT.